The rows below give T cell receptor beta chains drawn from one sample of a study of beta chain features in type 1 diabetes. Only in-frame clones appear in the TCRdb table, and some are missing; sequencing was by immunoSEQ multiplex PCR. The table shows some 290,000 clones, with roughly 25% occurring only once. The sample consisted of naive CD4+ T cells from blood. The receptors here all came from a woman in her 30s with type 1 diabetes. Each CDR3 is given without its conserved first and last residue.

>TRBJ2-5|14|TRBV7-9
ASSLAAGGPQETQY
>TRBJ1-5|13|TRBV18
ASSSGQKSNQPQH
>TRBJ2-5|13|TRBV9
ASSLRTGFSETQY
>TRBJ1-1|10|TRBV18
ASSPPLEGAF
>TRBJ1-1|15|TRBV18
ASSPQRTGWGNTEAF
>TRBJ1-1|13|TRBV7-9
ASSSQQGADTEAF
>TRBJ2-7|10|TRBV29-1
SVADSPTGQY
>TRBJ2-5|12|TRBV28
ASSYPGSQETQY
>TRBJ2-1|12|TRBV30
AWSVGGTYNEQF
>-|12|TRBV29-1
SVGGTSGYYEQY
>TRBJ1-1|11|TRBV4-2
ASSQDREDEAF
>TRBJ2-1|10|TRBV9
ASSATGNEQF
>TRBJ2-3|10|TRBV30
AWSSDVDTQY
>TRBJ2-1|11|TRBV5-6
ASRWGGTNEQF
>TRBJ2-1|15|TRBV13
ASSLVGGRARINEQF
>TRBJ2-6|11|TRBV2
ASGRGGANVLT
>TRBJ2-7|13|TRBV15
ATSRDTPVAYEQY